This is a list of T cell receptor beta chains from one sample in a study of T cell repertoires in cytomegalovirus infection. These receptors are not linked to any known antigen. Via MiXCR, TCRdb re-called the reads, giving one row per CDR3 protein. The data show nearly 700,000 distinct CDR3 sequences, approximately 33% seen once. Material: cultured PBMCs, obtained from culture after CMV antigen stimulation. The receptors shown here come from a human donor in good health (CMV status not recorded). Some clones in this sample may be carry-over from other donors' samples. Each CDR3 is given with its conserved first and last residue. The order of the fields is CDR3 length, D gene, V gene, clone size, J gene, CDR3 DNA, CDR3 protein. D genes are given only for firm matches. Some rows have no size entry. The others give once, few or many, or a class for an expanded clone.

>17|TRBD1|TRBV20-1|.|TRBJ1-1
TGCAGTGCTAGAGACGTGAGGACAGGGGTAACGAACACTGAAGCTTTCTTT
CSARDVRTGVTNTEAFF
>13|.|TRBV20-1|few|TRBJ2-5
TGCAGTGCGCCCGACTGGAACCAAGAGACCCAGTACTTC
CSAPDWNQETQYF
>15|.|TRBV6-5|.|TRBJ2-1
TGTGCCAGCAGTTATTTAACAGGGACCTACAATGAGCAGTTCTTC
CASSYLTGTYNEQFF
>14|.|TRBV10-3|.|TRBJ1-4
TGTGCCACCGGTAGGGGCCAAACTAATGAAAAACTGTTTTTT
CATGRGQTNEKLFF
>13|.|TRBV5-5|.|TRBJ1-3
TGTGCCAGCAGCTTGCAGTCTGGAAACACCATATATTTT
CASSLQSGNTIYF
>14|.|TRBV12-3/TRBV12-4|.|TRBJ1-4
TGTGCCAGCAGTTTAACTCAGGGAGTTGAAAAACTGTTTTTT
CASSLTQGVEKLFF
>14|.|TRBV14|many|TRBJ1-2
TGTGCCAGCAGCCAACTAGACATAAACTATGGCTACACCTTC
CASSQLDINYGYTF
>13|.|TRBV7-2|many|TRBJ1-6
TGTGCCAGCAGCCCGCAGTGGGATTCACCCCTCCACTTT
CASSPQWDSPLHF
>17|TRBD1|TRBV6-1|.|TRBJ1-2
TGTGCCAGCAGTGAAGAGGGGGCGGGACGCCGAAGCGATGGCTACACCTTC
CASSEEGAGRRSDGYTF
>15|.|TRBV20-1|.|TRBJ2-2
TGCAGTGCTAGGAAGGGGGGGCTCGGCACCGGGGAGCTGTTTTTT
CSARKGGLGTGELFF
>15|TRBD2|TRBV6-1|few|TRBJ2-3
TGTGCCAGCAGTTTTAGCGGGGCCGGGGCAGATACGCAGTATTTT
CASSFSGAGADTQYF
>15|.|TRBV18|once|TRBJ1-6
TGTGCCAGCTCCGCGAGACGGGAATATAATTCACCCCTCCACTTT
CASSARREYNSPLHF
>20|TRBD2|TRBV4-3|.|TRBJ2-3
TGCGCCAGCAGCCAAGATCTGGGGTTCAGCGGGAAATCCGGCACAGATACGCAGTATTTT
CASSQDLGFSGKSGTDTQYF
>15|.|TRBV7-2|many|TRBJ2-7
TGTGCCAGCAGCTTAGCTAGCGGCCCCTCCTACGAGCAGTACTTC
CASSLASGPSYEQYF
>13|.|TRBV2|few|TRBJ1-1
TGTGCCAGCAGGGGGGCTCTGAACACTGAAGCTTTCTTT
CASRGALNTEAFF
>15|.|TRBV15|.|TRBJ1-5
TGTGCCACCAGCAGAGATTCGGTAAGGGGGCAGCCCCAGCATTTT
CATSRDSVRGQPQHF
>14|.|TRBV19|.|TRBJ2-3
TGTGCCAGTACATCTGACCACGGCACAGATACGCAGTATTTT
CASTSDHGTDTQYF
>15|.|TRBV7-2|many|TRBJ1-1
TGTGCCAGCAGCTTAGGGGTCGTAATGAACACTGAAGCTTTCTTT
CASSLGVVMNTEAFF
>16|TRBD1|TRBV14|.|TRBJ1-3
TGTGCCAGCAGCCAATTGGGACAGGCCTCTGGAAACACCATATATTTT
CASSQLGQASGNTIYF
>18|TRBD1|TRBV7-2|few|TRBJ2-3
TGTGCCAGCAGCCCACGACAGGGATGGATAGGAGGCACAGATACGCAGTATTTT
CASSPRQGWIGGTDTQYF
>14|.|TRBV29-1|.|TRBJ1-1
TGCAGCGTTGCTAGAGGCAGGATGAACACTGAAGCTTTCTTT
CSVARGRMNTEAFF
>14|.|TRBV7-8|many|TRBJ2-1
TGTGCCAGCAGTCCGTGGAGGGGTAGGGAGGAGCAGTTCTTC
CASSPWRGREEQFF
>15|TRBD1|TRBV6-6|few|TRBJ1-2
TGTGCCAGCAGTCAAGGACAGGGGGGCAACTATGGCTACACCTTC
CASSQGQGGNYGYTF
>13|.|TRBV5-1|.|TRBJ1-6
TGCGCCAGCAGCGCTACAGGGAATTCACCCCTCCACTTT
CASSATGNSPLHF
>12|.|TRBV7-2|.|TRBJ2-1
TGTGCCAGCAGCGGCAGGGTCAATGAGCAGTTCTTC
CASSGRVNEQFF
>13|.|TRBV24-1|few|TRBJ2-2
TGTGCCACCAGGGACATGAACACCGGGGAGCTGTTTTTT
CATRDMNTGELFF
>15|.|TRBV28|.|TRBJ1-6
TGTGCCAGCAGTATCGCACGGGGGCCGGGATCACCCCTCCACTTT
CASSIARGPGSPLHF
>16|.|TRBV7-2|few|TRBJ2-7
TGTGCCAGCAGCCTTAAAACTAGACCTTGGTTACACGAGCAGTACTTC
CASSLKTRPWLHEQYF
>15|.|TRBV7-2|.|TRBJ2-4
TGTGCCAGCAGCCCGGGGCTGTGGGGTAAAAACATTCAGTACTTC
CASSPGLWGKNIQYF
>15|TRBD2|TRBV7-2|.|TRBJ2-7
TGTGCCAGCAGCTTAGAAGGTAGCGGGGGAGGGGAGCAGTACTTC
CASSLEGSGGGEQYF
>14|.|TRBV7-9|.|TRBJ1-1
TGTGCCAGCGGACGAGGCCGGGACATCACTGAAGCTTTCTTT
CASGRGRDITEAFF
>17|.|TRBV5-6|few|TRBJ2-1
TGTGCCAGCAGCTCCCCCATCGGGGGTCCCTCCTACAATGAGCAGTTCTTC
CASSSPIGGPSYNEQFF
>18|.|TRBV27|many|TRBJ1-1
TGTGCCAGCAGTCCCCGCGGGGATTCATATTTCGGGAACACTGAAGCTTTCTTT
CASSPRGDSYFGNTEAFF
>15|TRBD1|TRBV12-5|.|TRBJ1-2
TGTGCTAGTGGTTCCGACTTGGGACAGGGCTTGGGCTACACCTTC
CASGSDLGQGLGYTF
>14|TRBD2|TRBV20-1|few|TRBJ2-1
TGCAGTGCTAGAATGATAGCGGGGTACAATGAGCAGTTCTTC
CSARMIAGYNEQFF
>14|.|TRBV7-2|many|TRBJ2-2
TGTGCCAGCACCAAGGTTGATTGGTCCGGGGAGCTGTTTTTT
CASTKVDWSGELFF